Each of the 21 T cell receptor beta chains below was sequenced from the same sample in a study of T cells after yellow fever vaccination. TCRdb reprocessed the 5' RACE reads via MiXCR and lists one record per CDR3 protein. The sample carries around 550,000 distinct CDR3 sequences, around 21% recorded once. Sequencing was performed on PBMCs, taken 15 days after the yellow fever booster vaccination. All receptors come from a man younger than 45 who received the YFV17D yellow fever vaccine.

There are a few counts of this clonotype. V is TRBV29-1 and J is TRBJ2-1; 8 positions match TRBD1. V dropped 2 bases and J dropped 6; count of bases not matched to a gene: 3. The CDR3 has 13 residues. Germline V CDR1 and CDR2: SQVTM, ANQGSEA. DNA of the CDR3: TGCAGCGTTGAAAGGGGACAGGTCAATGAGCAGTTCTTC. It encodes CSVERGQVNEQFF.

There are a few counts of this clonotype. J is TRBJ2-1 and V is TRBV3-1, with 8 bases lining up with TRBD2. The germline V gene encodes CDR1 LGHDT and CDR2 YNNKEL (reference sequence). The CDR3 runs 14 residues. V lost 1 base, J lost 7 bases, and 3 bases stayed unmatched. The CDR3 sequence: CASSQAGTRNEQFF. CDR3 bases: TGTGCCAGCAGCCAAGCCGGGACTAGGAATGAGCAGTTCTTC.

The V gene is TRBV4-1, the J gene TRBJ2-2; 15 bases fit TRBD2. V lost 0 bases, J lost 1 base, and 15 bases stayed unmatched. Germline loops: CDR1 MGHRA, CDR2 YSYEKL. This CDR3 has 23 residues. The DNA for the CDR3 is TGCGCCAGCAGCCAAGATGCCGGGACTAGCGGGAGGTTGGGAAGGTGGAACACCGGGGAGCTGTTTTTT. It yields the protein CASSQDAGTSGRLGRWNTGELFF.

The CDR3 nucleotides are TGCAGTGCCGTGACAGGGCTCACAGATACGCAGTATTTT. Its protein is CSAVTGLTDTQYF. The rearrangement links TRBV20-1 to TRBJ2-3, with 7 nucleotides matching TRBD1. V was clipped by 6 bases and J by 2 bases; unmatched bases: 5. The CDR3 has 13 amino acids. CDR1 and CDR2 from the germline V gene are DFQATT and SNEGSKA (reference sequence).

This clonotype occurred a few times. The chain has TRBV7-2 and TRBJ2-1; 10 bases align to TRBD2. Trimming at V came to 4 bases and at J to 0 bases, leaving 6 bases not matched to a gene. There are 17 residues in the CDR3. Germline lookup yields CDR1 SGHTA and CDR2 FQGNSA. CDR3 amino acids: CASSYTSGVSSYNEQFF. CDR3 sequence (DNA): TGTGCCAGCAGCTACACTAGCGGGGTTAGCTCCTACAATGAGCAGTTCTTC.

This clonotype was recorded many times. This chain joins TRBV24-1 and TRBJ2-1; 13 nucleotides agree with TRBD2. The CDR3 has 20 amino acids. CDR1 and CDR2 from the germline V gene are KGHDR and SFDVKD. V lost 5 bases to trimming and J lost 7 bases; unmatched junction nucleotides: 19. In DNA, the CDR3 is TGTGCCACCAGTGGCCCCGGGACTAGCGGGACCCCCCCCGGTCTGAATGAGCAGTTCTTC. Protein product: CATSGPGTSGTPPGLNEQFF.

The rearrangement links TRBV14 to TRBJ1-1, with D unresolved. CDR3 size: 14 residues. Trimming removed 1 base from V and 1 base from J, with 7 bases in between. Germline V gene data show CDR1 as SGHDN and CDR2 as FVKESK. The CDR3, as DNA: TGTGCCAGCAGCCAAGCCATCGGGAACACTGAAGCTTTCTTT. It codes for CASSQAIGNTEAFF.

V usage is TRBV7-2 and J usage is TRBJ2-3; D not resolved. The CDR3 has 13 amino acids. Germline CDR1 reads SGHTA; CDR2 reads FQGNSA. Between the trimmed V and J ends, which lost 3 bases and 4 bases, there was a span of 8 bases. CDR3 residues: CASSFGRSDTQYF. CDR3 nucleotides: TGTGCCAGCAGCTTCGGCCGATCAGATACGCAGTATTTT.

The V call is TRBV27, the J call TRBJ2-3; 8 bases are shared with TRBD1. CDR3 length: 15 residues. Germline V gene sequence: CDR1 MNHEY, CDR2 SMNVEV (reference sequence). The V segment lost 4 bases and the J segment 6 bases; nucleotides outside the gene matches: 9. In DNA, the CDR3 is TGTGCCAGCAGTTATACCAGGGGGCTAGTGGATACGCAGTATTTT. Protein sequence: CASSYTRGLVDTQYF.

The chain carries TRBV6-5 and TRBJ2-2; D possibly corresponds to TRBD1 (5 bases). Germline values: CDR1 MNHEY, CDR2 SVGAGI. The CDR3 consists of 13 residues. Trimming took 2 bases from V and 4 from J, leaving 5 bases between them. CDR3 sequence (DNA): TGTGCCAGCAGTTACAGGGGCACCGGGGAGCTGTTTTTT. Translation gives CASSYRGTGELFF.

This clonotype was found a few times. The chain links TRBV5-1 to TRBJ2-7; TRBD1 matches 7 bases. The CDR3 is 13 amino acids. Germline assignment: CDR1 SGHRS and CDR2 YFSETQ. The ends lost 4 bases at V and 2 bases at J; junction bases unmatched: 3. CDR3 sequence (DNA): TGCGCCAGCAGCACAGGGACAGCCTACGAGCAGTACTTC. Protein product: CASSTGTAYEQYF.

There are a few counts of this clonotype. Here the CDR3 reads CAWGGSLYNEQFF. In DNA, the CDR3 is TGTGCCTGGGGGGGGTCGCTCTACAATGAGCAGTTCTTC. The chain carries TRBV30 and TRBJ2-1, with a tentative D call TRBD2 (6 bases). V was cut by 5 bases and J by 3 bases, with 11 bases left in between. The CDR3 length is 13 residues. Per germline, CDR1 GTSNPN and CDR2 SVGIG (reference sequence). Based on the CDR3 plus reference TRBV30 and TRBJ2-1, the full variable domain is SQTIHQWPATLVQPVGSPLSLECTVEGTSNPNLYWYRQAAGRGLQLLFYSVGIGQISSEVPQNLSASRPQDRQFILSSKKLLLSDSGFYLCAWGGSLYNEQFFGPGTRLTVL.

The chain couples TRBV12-3 or TRBV12-4 to TRBJ2-7; the D is unclear. This CDR3 spans 13 amino acids. V lost 1 base and J lost 6, with 10 bases in between. The CDR3 spells CASSLGSLGEQYF. The DNA for the CDR3 is TGTGCCAGCAGTTTAGGAAGTTTGGGCGAGCAGTACTTC.

This clonotype has only a few counts. This chain uses TRBV12-3 or TRBV12-4 with TRBJ2-7; 9 nucleotides align to TRBD1. V dropped 6 bases and J dropped 6; count of bases not matched to a gene: 9. The CDR3 length is 14 residues. For the CDR3, the DNA is TGTGCCAGCAGACAGGGGGCGGGTTACCGCGAGCAGTACTTC. Residues: CASRQGAGYREQYF.

Here the CDR3 reads CASSQGTYTDTQYF. Written as DNA, the CDR3 is TGTGCCAGCAGCCAAGGGACTTACACAGATACGCAGTATTTT. The rearrangement joins TRBV7-2 to TRBJ2-3, with D maybe TRBD2 (6 bases). There are 14 residues in the CDR3. Germline V lookup: CDR1 SGHTA, CDR2 FQGNSA. Trimming left V 5 bases short and J 2 bases short, with 11 bases between.

This rearrangement joins TRBV5-1 to TRBJ2-5; 9 bases fit TRBD1. The germline CDR1 and CDR2 sequences are SGHRS and YFSETQ. CDR3 length equals 15 residues. V shed 6 bases and J 2 bases; nucleotides not matched to a gene: 8. DNA for the CDR3: TGCGCCAGCACCCCAGGGACAGGGCCTCAAGAGACCCAGTACTTC. It specifies CASTPGTGPQETQYF. The variable domain in full, completed from reference TRBV5-1 and TRBJ2-5, reads KAGVTQTPRYLIKTRGQQVTLSCSPISGHRSVSWYQQTPGQGLQFLFEYFSETQRNKGNFPGRFSGRQFSNSRSEMNVSTLELGDSALYLCASTPGTGPQETQYFGPGTRLLVL.

This clonotype has a handful of counts. The gene calls are TRBV7-8 and TRBJ2-7; D gene ambiguous. The CDR3 totals 15 residues. V was clipped by 1 base and J by 4 bases, with 14 bases between them. The germline V gene has CDR1 SGHVS and CDR2 FQNEAQ. In DNA form, the CDR3 reads TGTGCCAGCAGCTTAGAACGGAACAAACGGTACGAGCAGTACTTC. This codes for CASSLERNKRYEQYF.

V is TRBV7-2 and J is TRBJ1-1; TRBD1 matches at 7 bases. CDR3 size: 15 residues. The germline V gene has CDR1 SGHTA and CDR2 FQGNSA. Trimming cost V 5 bases and J 5 bases; bases outside gene matches: 11. The CDR3 loop reads CASSPGTVKGTEAFF. The CDR3 DNA sequence: TGTGCCAGCAGCCCCGGGACAGTTAAAGGGACTGAAGCTTTCTTT.

The rearrangement uses TRBV20-1 and TRBJ2-2; no definite D call. V dropped 6 bases and J dropped 5 bases, with 13 bases sitting between them. Looked up from germline, CDR1 is DFQATT and CDR2 is SNEGSKA (reference sequence). The CDR3 has 13 amino acids. CDR3 region: CSATKRVTGELFF. In DNA form, the CDR3 reads TGCAGTGCCACGAAAAGGGTGACCGGGGAGCTGTTTTTT.

The genes are TRBV25-1 and TRBJ2-7; 11 bases line up with TRBD2. Germline V lookup: CDR1 MGHDK, CDR2 SYGVNS. Trimming removed 6 bases from V and 5 bases from J; junction bases left unmatched: 15. CDR3 length: 17 residues. CDR3 in DNA: TGTGCCAGCAGGAGAGGGGGACTAGCGGAAAAGGCGGACGAGCAGTACTTC. Its protein product is CASRRGGLAEKADEQYF.

The chain couples TRBV29-1 to TRBJ2-7; unclear D gene. The CDR3 consists of 11 residues. Germline V gives CDR1 SQVTM, CDR2 ANQGSEA. V was shortened by 4 bases and J by 5 bases, with 9 bases between the two germline ends. CDR3 amino acids: CSVVGVNEQYF. The CDR3 DNA follows: TGCAGCGTTGTTGGGGTAAACGAGCAGTACTTC.